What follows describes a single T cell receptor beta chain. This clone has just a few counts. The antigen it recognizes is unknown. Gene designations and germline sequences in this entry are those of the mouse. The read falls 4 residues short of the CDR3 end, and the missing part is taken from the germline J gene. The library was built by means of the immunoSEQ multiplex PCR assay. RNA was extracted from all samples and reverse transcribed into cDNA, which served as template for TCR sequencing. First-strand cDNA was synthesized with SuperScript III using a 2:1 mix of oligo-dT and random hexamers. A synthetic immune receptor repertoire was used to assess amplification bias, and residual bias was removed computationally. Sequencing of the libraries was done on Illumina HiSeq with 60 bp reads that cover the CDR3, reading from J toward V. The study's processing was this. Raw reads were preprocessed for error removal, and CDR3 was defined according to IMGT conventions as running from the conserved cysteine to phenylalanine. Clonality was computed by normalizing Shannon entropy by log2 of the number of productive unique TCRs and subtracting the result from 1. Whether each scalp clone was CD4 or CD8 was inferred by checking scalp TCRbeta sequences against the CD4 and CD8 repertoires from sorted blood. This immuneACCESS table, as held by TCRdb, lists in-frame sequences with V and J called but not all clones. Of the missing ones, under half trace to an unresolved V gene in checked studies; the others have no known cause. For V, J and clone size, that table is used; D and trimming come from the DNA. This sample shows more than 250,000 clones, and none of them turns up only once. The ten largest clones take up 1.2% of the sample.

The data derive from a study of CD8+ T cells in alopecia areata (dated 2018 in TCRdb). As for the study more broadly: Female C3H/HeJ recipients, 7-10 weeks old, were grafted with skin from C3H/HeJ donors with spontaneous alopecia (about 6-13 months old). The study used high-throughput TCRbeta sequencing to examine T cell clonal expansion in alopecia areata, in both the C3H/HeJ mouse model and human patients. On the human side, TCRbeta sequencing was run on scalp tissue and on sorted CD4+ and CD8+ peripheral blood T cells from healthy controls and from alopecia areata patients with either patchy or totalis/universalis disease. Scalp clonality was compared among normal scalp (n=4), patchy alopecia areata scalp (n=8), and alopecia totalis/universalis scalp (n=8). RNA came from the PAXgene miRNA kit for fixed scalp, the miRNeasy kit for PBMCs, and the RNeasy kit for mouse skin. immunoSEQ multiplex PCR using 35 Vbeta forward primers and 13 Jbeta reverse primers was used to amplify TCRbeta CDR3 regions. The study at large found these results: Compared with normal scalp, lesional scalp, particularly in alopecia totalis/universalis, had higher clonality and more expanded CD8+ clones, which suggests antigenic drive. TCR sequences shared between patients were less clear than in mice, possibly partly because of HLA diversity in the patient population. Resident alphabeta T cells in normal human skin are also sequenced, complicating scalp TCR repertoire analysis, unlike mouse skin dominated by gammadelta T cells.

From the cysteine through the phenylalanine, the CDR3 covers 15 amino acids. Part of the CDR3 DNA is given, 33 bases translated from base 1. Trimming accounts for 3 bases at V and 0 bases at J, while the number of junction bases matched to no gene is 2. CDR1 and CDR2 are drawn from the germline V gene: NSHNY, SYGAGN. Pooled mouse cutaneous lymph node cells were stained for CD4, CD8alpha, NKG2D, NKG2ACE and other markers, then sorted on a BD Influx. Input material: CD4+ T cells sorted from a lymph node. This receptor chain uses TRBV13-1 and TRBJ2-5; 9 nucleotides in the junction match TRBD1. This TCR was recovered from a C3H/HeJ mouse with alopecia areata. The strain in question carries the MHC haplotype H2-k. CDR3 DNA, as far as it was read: TGTGCCAGCAGTGCACAGGGGGCTAACCAAGAC. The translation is CASSAQGANQD. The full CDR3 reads CASSAQGANQDTQYF.